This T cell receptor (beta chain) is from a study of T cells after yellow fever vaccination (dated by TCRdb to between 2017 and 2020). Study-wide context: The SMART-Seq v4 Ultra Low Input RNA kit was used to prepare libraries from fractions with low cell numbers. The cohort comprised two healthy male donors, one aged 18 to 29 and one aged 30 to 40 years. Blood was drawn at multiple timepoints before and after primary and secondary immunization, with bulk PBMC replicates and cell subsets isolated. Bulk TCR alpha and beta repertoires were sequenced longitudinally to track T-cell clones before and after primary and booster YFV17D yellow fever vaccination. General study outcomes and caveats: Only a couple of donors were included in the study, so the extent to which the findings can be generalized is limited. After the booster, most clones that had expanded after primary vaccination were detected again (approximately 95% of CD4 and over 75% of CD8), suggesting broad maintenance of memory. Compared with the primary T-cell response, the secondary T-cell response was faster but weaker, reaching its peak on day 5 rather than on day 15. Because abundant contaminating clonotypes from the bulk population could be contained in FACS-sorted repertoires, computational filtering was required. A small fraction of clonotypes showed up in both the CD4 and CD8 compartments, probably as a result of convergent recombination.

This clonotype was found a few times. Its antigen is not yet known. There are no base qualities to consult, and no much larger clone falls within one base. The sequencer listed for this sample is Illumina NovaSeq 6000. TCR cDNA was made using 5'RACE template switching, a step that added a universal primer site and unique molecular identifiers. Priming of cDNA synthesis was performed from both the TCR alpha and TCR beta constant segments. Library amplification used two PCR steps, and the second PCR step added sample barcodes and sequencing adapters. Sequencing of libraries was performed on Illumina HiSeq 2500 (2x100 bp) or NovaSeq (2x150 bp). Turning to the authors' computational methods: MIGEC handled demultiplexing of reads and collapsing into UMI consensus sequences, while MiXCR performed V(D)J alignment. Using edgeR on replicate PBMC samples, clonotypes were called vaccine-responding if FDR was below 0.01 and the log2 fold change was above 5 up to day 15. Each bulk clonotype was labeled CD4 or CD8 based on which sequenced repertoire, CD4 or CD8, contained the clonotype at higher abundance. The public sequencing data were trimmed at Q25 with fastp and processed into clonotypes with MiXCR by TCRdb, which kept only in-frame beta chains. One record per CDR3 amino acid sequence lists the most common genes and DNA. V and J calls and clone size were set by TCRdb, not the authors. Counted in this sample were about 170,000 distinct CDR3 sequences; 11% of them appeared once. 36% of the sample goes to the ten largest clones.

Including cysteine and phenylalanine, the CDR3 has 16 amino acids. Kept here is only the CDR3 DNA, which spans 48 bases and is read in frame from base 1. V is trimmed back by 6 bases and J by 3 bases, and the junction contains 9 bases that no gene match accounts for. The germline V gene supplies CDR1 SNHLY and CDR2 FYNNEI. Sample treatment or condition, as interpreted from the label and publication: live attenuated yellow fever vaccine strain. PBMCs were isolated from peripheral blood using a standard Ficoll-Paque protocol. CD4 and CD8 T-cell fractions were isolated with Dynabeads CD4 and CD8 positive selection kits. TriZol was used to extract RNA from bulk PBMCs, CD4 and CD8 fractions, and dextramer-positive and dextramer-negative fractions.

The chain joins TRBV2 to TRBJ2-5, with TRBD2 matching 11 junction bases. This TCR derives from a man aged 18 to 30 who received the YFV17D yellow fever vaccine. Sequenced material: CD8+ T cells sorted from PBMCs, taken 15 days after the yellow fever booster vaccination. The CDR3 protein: CASRPTSGGLKETQYF. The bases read TGTGCCAGCAGGCCAACTAGCGGGGGTCTGAAAGAGACCCAGTACTTC.